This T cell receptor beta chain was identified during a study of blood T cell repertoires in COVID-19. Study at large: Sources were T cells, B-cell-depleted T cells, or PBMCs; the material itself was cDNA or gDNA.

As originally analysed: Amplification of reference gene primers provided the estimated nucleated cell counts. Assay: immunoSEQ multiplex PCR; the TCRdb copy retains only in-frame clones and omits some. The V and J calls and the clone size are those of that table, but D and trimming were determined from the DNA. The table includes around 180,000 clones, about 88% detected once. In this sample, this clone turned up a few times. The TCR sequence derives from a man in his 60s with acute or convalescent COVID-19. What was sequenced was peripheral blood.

CDR3 sequence reads: CASSYSTGGYNSPLHF. CDR3 coding DNA: TGTGCCAGCAGTTACTCGACAGGGGGCTATAATTCACCCCTCCACTTT. The chain has TRBV6-5 and TRBJ1-6; 9 nucleotides agree with TRBD1. J was trimmed by 3 bases and V by 0 bases; bases with no gene match: 0. The CDR3 totals 16 residues. Germline V gives CDR1 MNHEY, CDR2 SVGAGI.